Following are 12 T cell receptor beta chains from one sample sequenced in a study of regulatory T cells in long-lasting Graves disease. The time point here: newly diagnosed GD, antithyroid drugs for less than 3 months. PBMC RNA served as the TCR library source. TCR beta libraries were built with iRepertoire HTBI primers and Arm-PCR of CDR3 regions. TCRdb ran MiXCR on the multiplex PCR reads and lists one entry per CDR3 protein. The sample contains 200,000 to 250,000 distinct CDR3 sequences, roughly 21% of which appear only once. The sequencing here drew on peripheral blood mononuclear cells (PBMCs), taken at new diagnosis, from a patient treated with antithyroid drugs. These receptors came from a female donor with Graves disease.

V and J are TRBV15 and TRBJ2-3; 9 nucleotides match TRBD2. This CDR3 comprises 14 residues. Germline CDR1 LNHNV, CDR2 YYDKDF (reference sequence). V lost 4 bases and J lost 3; bases outside the gene matches: 2. The CDR3, as DNA: TGTGCCACCAGCATTGCGGGAGGGACAGATACGCAGTATTTT. It encodes CATSIAGGTDTQYF.

This clonotype was detected ten times or more. The genes are TRBV4-3 and TRBJ2-3, with 10 bases that match TRBD2. The germline CDR1 and CDR2 sequences are LGHNA and YSLEER. There are 17 residues in the CDR3. J lost 2 bases, V lost 3 bases, and 8 bases had no gene match. Here the CDR3 reads CASSQVAGGYLTDTQYF. The CDR3 bases are TGCGCCAGCAGCCAGGTAGCGGGAGGCTATCTCACAGATACGCAGTATTTT.

This clonotype appeared many times. V and J are TRBV18 and TRBJ1-6; possible D gene TRBD1, 5 bases. The CDR3 extends over 14 amino acids. Germline assignment: CDR1 KGHSH and CDR2 LQKENI. V lost 3 bases to trimming and J lost 7 bases, with 10 bases between them. CDR3 sequence: CASSPMTENSPLHF. In nucleotides, the CDR3 is TGTGCCAGCTCACCCATGACAGAGAATTCACCCCTCCACTTT.

This clonotype was counted many times. The chain is built from TRBV5-1 and TRBJ1-3; tentatively, D is TRBD1 (5 bases). The V end was cut by 3 bases, the J end by 0 bases, with 10 bases between. Germline lookup yields CDR1 SGHRS and CDR2 YFSETQ. The CDR3 covers 15 residues. The CDR3 region has the DNA TGCGCCAGCAGCTCCGACAGTACCTCTGGAAACACCATATATTTT. Its protein is CASSSDSTSGNTIYF.

This clonotype has at least ten counts. The V gene is TRBV7-2, the J gene TRBJ2-7; tentatively, D is TRBD2 (5 bases). Germline CDR1 is SGHTA and CDR2 is FQGNSA. The CDR3 length is 14 residues. V lost 1 base to trimming and J lost 1 base, with 8 bases between them. The CDR3 coding sequence is TGTGCCAGCAGCTTAGAACTAGTTTCCTACGAGCAGTACTTC. It is translated as CASSLELVSYEQYF.

This clonotype was observed at least ten times. The chain carries TRBV19 and TRBJ2-2; unclear D gene. The CDR3 sequence is 14 residues long. Trimming took 8 bases from V and 1 from J, leaving 11 bases between them. The germline V gene has CDR1 LNHDA and CDR2 SQIVND (reference sequence). The CDR3 here is CASPEAVNTGELFF. The CDR3 nucleotides are TGTGCCAGTCCCGAGGCGGTGAACACCGGGGAGCTGTTTTTT. Using reference TRBV19 and TRBJ2-2 for the parts outside the CDR3, the full variable domain is DGGITQSPKYLFRKEGQNVTLSCEQNLNHDAMYWYRQDPGQGLRLIYYSQIVNDFQKGDIAEGYSVSREKKESFPLTVTSAQKNPTAFYLCASPEAVNTGELFFGEGSRLTVL.

This clonotype was observed a handful of times. Given a much more abundant clone one base away, this may be a read error. This chain joins TRBV7-9 and TRBJ2-3, with 8 bases aligning to TRBD2. The ends lost 1 base at V and 2 bases at J; junction bases unmatched: 11. The CDR3 totals 18 residues. The germline CDR1 and CDR2 sequences are SEHNR and FQNEAQ (reference sequence). The CDR3 loop reads CASSLGSRSGTNTDTQYF. The CDR3 DNA sequence: TGTGCCAGCAGCTTAGGCTCTCGTAGCGGGACCAACACAGATACGCAGTATTTT. Based on the CDR3 plus reference TRBV7-9 and TRBJ2-3, the full variable domain is DTGVSQNPRHKITKRGQNVTFRCDPISEHNRLYWYRQTLGQGPEFLTYFQNEAQLEKSRLLSDRFSAERPKGSFSTLEIQRTEQGDSAMYLCASSLGSRSGTNTDTQYFGPGTRLTVL.

This clonotype has a count of ten or more. This chain connects TRBV20-1 to TRBJ2-7; TRBD1 or TRBD2 may be the D gene (7 bases each). This CDR3 spans 14 amino acids. Germline CDR1 reads DFQATT; CDR2 reads SNEGSKA (reference sequence). The ends were cut back, 5 bases at V and 2 bases at J, with 16 bases in the middle. The chain's CDR3 is CSAAGGGGTYEQYF. For the CDR3, the DNA is TGCAGTGCTGCAGGGGGGGGGGGTACCTACGAGCAGTACTTC.

About this clonotype itself: A clone one base away is much larger, so this may be a read error. This sequence joins TRBV7-3 and TRBJ2-1, with 9 bases fitting TRBD2. V dropped 5 bases and J dropped 6; count of bases not matched to a gene: 11. The germline V gene encodes CDR1 SGHTA and CDR2 FQGTGA. This CDR3 is 16 amino acids long. The CDR3 DNA sequence: TGTGCCAGCAGCCAAGAACGCGGGAGGGCCTGCAATGAGCAGTTCTTC. Amino acids: CASSQERGRACNEQFF. The complete variable domain, with remaining parts taken from reference TRBV7-3 and TRBJ2-1, reads GAGVSQTPSNKVTEKGKYVELRCDPISGHTALYWYRQSLGQGPEFLIYFQGTGAADDSGLPNDRFFAVRPEGSVSTLKIQRTERGDSAVYLCASSQERGRACNEQFFGPGTRLTVL.

This chain connects TRBV20-1 to TRBJ1-6; possibly TRBD1 for D (6 bases). V lost 5 bases and J lost 7, with 15 bases in between. The germline V gene encodes CDR1 DFQATT and CDR2 SNEGSKA (reference sequence). The CDR3 totals 14 residues. The CDR3 spells CSAGGQGRNSPLHF. CDR3 nucleotides: TGCAGTGCTGGGGGCCAGGGACGGAATTCACCCCTCCACTTT.

This clonotype came up many times. CDR3: CATSDSGGYSTDTQYF. The CDR3 bases are TGTGCCACCAGTGATTCGGGGGGATACAGCACAGATACGCAGTATTTT. The V call is TRBV24-1, the J call TRBJ2-3; 7 nucleotides line up with TRBD2. V was clipped by 2 bases and J by 0 bases; unmatched bases: 4. Germline V CDR1 and CDR2: KGHDR, SFDVKD. This CDR3 is 16 amino acids long.

This clonotype was counted many times. CDR3 bases: TGTGCCAGCAGCTTAGGCCAGTCGAACACCGGGGAGCTGTTTTTT. This codes for CASSLGQSNTGELFF. The rearrangement links TRBV7-2 to TRBJ2-2, with D unclear. Germline CDR1 is SGHTA and CDR2 is FQGNSA. V was cut by 1 base and J by 0 bases, with 6 bases left in between. The CDR3 is made up of 15 amino acids.